This T cell receptor beta chain comes out of a study of cytomegalovirus exposure and HLA in healthy donors (dated by TCRdb to about 2017). With respect to the entire study: According to an earlier analysis of 450 to 650 of the donors, about 179 million T cells yielded over 100 million unique TCR beta sequences and about 300 Gb of sequence data. The number of donors typed differed by locus, with 629-630 for A, B, C, DRB1 and DQB1, roughly 520 for DQA1, about 610 for DPA1, and some 470 for DPB1. The aim of the study was to test whether cataloging public T cell receptors could identify signatures of past pathogen exposure. Donor age, sex, ethnicity and CMV serostatus were compiled together with the repertoire data. A later genetic analysis took genome-wide SNP genotypes for 398 of the 666 donors and used that subset as a discovery cohort. A later analysis re-analyzed previously published TCR beta repertoires from 600 to 850 donors and added high-resolution HLA genotyping to study TCR occurrence patterns. Using immunosequencing, the study profiled T cell repertoires from 640 or so subjects and related those repertoires to cytomegalovirus serostatus. About 320 gigabases of sequencing data and tens of millions of unique TCR sequences were included in an early release covering about 620 HLA-typed donors. On average, roughly 200,000 unique TCR beta nucleotide sequences were sequenced per donor among roughly 430 genotyped donors of the cohort, with roughly 18% of those sequences being non-productive. A separate validation cohort of about 110 different subjects was used in addition to the approximately 700-subject first cohort. Four or five DR-DQ haplotypes were treated as single units for association and clustering because of strong linkage in the cohort. Rather than drawing on any new phenotypic data, the later analysis identified candidate immune exposures from TCR beta sequences and the way those sequences occurred across donors. HLA typing included class I and class II loci at four-digit resolution. To predict cytomegalovirus infection status, the study combined high-throughput TCR immunosequencing, statistical association of individual TCRs with disease status, and machine learning. In an earlier analysis of 500 to 650 of the donors, high-throughput TCR beta sequencing was used to judge whether each TCR beta V gene segment behaved as functional or pseudogenic. All discovery cohort repertoires had been generated using a single sequencing platform. Of the roughly 400 genotyped donors, roughly 85% fell in the genetic ancestry cluster associated with self-reported Caucasian donors. The study at large found these results: Roughly uniform sequencing depth across donors was assumed in presence/absence analyses, although this assumption may not hold. Most CMV-associated TCR beta chains appeared to be HLA-restricted in a later analysis, and the HLA associations seemed to be driven largely by CMV exposure. A further reported finding was that TCR beta sequences accurately predicted the HLA-A and HLA-B alleles for most subjects in the first cohort. The study gave a list of about 170 TCR beta chains associated with cytomegalovirus. According to a later genetic analysis, donors in an Asian-associated ancestry cluster had fewer N-insertions in productive TCRs than the approximately 700-donor mean. V-gene and J-gene trimming of TCR beta chains was associated with a missense DCLRE1C variant in a later genetic analysis, and the association was replicated in an independent cohort. In both the original and validation cohorts, the classifier was reported to diagnose cytomegalovirus status with high specificity and sensitivity. A later analysis found that HLA-associated TCR beta chains were more clonally expanded and had lower generation probabilities than equally common non-associated chains. A few of the identified cytomegalovirus-associated TCR beta chains were confirmed in vitro to be specific for cytomegalovirus antigens. HLA typing was unavailable for some donors at each locus, so association tests used only the typed subset. A group of highly shared sequence variants was considered likely to be a technical artifact of the sequencing pipeline. Several of the top co-occurrence clusters appeared to be linked to parvovirus B19, influenza, CMV and Epstein-Barr virus, according to a later analysis. In a later analysis, the rate of TCR association differed among HLA loci, with DRB1 alleles having the most associated TCRs and HLA-C alleles having the fewest. When HLA alleles, especially DR and DQ, strongly co-occurred, attributing TCR associations to individual alleles was difficult. In an earlier analysis of around 500 of the donors, most TCR beta V segments appeared in productive rearrangements about 87% or about 30% of the time, broadly matching IMGT annotations. The authors suggested that the approach could potentially be extended to other disease states and immunological phenotypes. Correlated functional status among segregating V segments might be attributable to linkage disequilibrium, but an unknown experimental factor could not be ruled out. Some IMGT-functional V segments, including TRBV6-2 and TRBV6-3, could not be distinguished by the 87-base-pair reads and were therefore excluded. CMV serostatus was the only immune exposure information available for the cohort. This cohort had only TCR beta chains sequenced, and the lack of alpha or paired-chain data limited which features could be detected. Most TCR sequences were observed very rarely across donors, whereas some public TCRs were present in many individuals. Roughly 15 rarely observed V segments, including chromosome 9 orphons, were excluded from the earlier analysis of a few hundred of the donors because counts were too low. A later analysis associated about 18,000 TCR beta sequences with specific HLA alleles at a false discovery rate of 0.05.

V and J are truncated by 0 bases and 2 bases respectively, leaving an intervening sequence of 7 bases. Spanning cysteine to phenylalanine, the CDR3 consists of 14 amino acids. Just CDR3 DNA is preserved here, 42 bases in frame from base 1. The germline V gene supplies CDR1 SGHNT and CDR2 YENEEA. The library was produced with the immunoSEQ multiplex PCR assay. For the multiplex PCR, a mixture combining 60 forward primers for TCR Vbeta segments and 13 reverse primers for TCR Jbeta segments was used. A multiplex PCR assay on genomic DNA amplified the CDR3 region of rearranged TCR beta genes. Amplified TCR beta libraries were sequenced as 87-base-pair reads on the Illumina HiSeq System. The original methods were these. Across the 666 repertoires, a later analysis counted approximately 83 million unique TCR beta chains, approximately 12 million of which were shared by at least two donors. Raw reads were error-corrected and collapsed into unique sequences with a nearest-neighbor algorithm that merged closely related sequences to remove PCR and sequencing errors. To assign V, D and J gene segments, CDR3 sequences were aligned to IMGT reference sequences. For a sequence to be retained, at least a six-nucleotide match to both a V gene segment and a J gene segment was required. A rearrangement counted as productive if the CDR3 had no stop codons and remained in frame with V and J, and every other rearrangement counted as non-productive. Following IMGT convention, CDR3 was defined as the stretch from the second conserved V-encoded cysteine up to the conserved J-encoded phenylalanine. The earlier analysis of a few hundred of the donors excluded any sequence lacking an unambiguous match to a single V gene segment. In an earlier analysis of approximately 590 of the donors, V segments were called functional above 56.7% productive rearrangements and were called segregating when the between-donor standard deviation exceeded 5%. A statistical classification framework was built to diagnose cytomegalovirus status from the catalog of TCR beta chain sequences. In a later analysis, TCR nucleotide sequences were compared against IMGT/GENE-DB human TR gene sequences so that V and J genes could be assigned. A later analysis assigned CDR3 sequences and most-parsimonious VDJ recombination scenarios with the TCRdist pipeline. A later analysis defined each TCR beta chain by its CDR3 amino acid sequence plus V-gene family, and excluded reads lacking a unique V-gene family. A later analysis removed several hundred highly shared, low-generation-probability nucleotide sequences to deal with suspected cross-contamination and a sequencing artifact. A later analysis calculated a clonal expansion index for each public chain from normalized within-repertoire ranks of inferred template counts. In a later analysis, generation probabilities were computed with a VDJ recombination model fitted to out-of-frame rearrangements, and the resulting probabilities were checked against IGoR. In a later analysis, TCR-TCR, TCR-HLA and TCR-CMV co-occurrence was scored with hypergeometric tests, and a repertoire-size bias correction was applied to TCR pairs. In a later analysis, false discovery rates were estimated by permuting HLA or CMV assignments 20 times. In a later analysis, co-occurring TCRs were grouped with DBSCAN, and TCRdist sequence similarity was added when clustering was performed within HLA-allele-positive subsets. Co-occurrence clustering excluded repertoires with fewer than 30,000 or more than 120,000 public chains, plus five with anomalous nucleotide sharing. What TCRdb holds here is the immuneACCESS table cut down to in-frame rearrangements. Part of the clones is not present; checked against another copy, under half of the missing clones reflect an unresolved V gene, and the others are unexplained. D and trimming come from the DNA, and the V and J calls and clone size come from that table. This sample holds fewer than 150,000 clones; over 75% were observed only once. Approximately 5% of the sample is taken by the ten largest.

The cohort comprised around 690 healthy bone marrow donors. Cohort members were all nominally healthy when sampled, although unrecorded immune exposures were likely present. The donor tested CMV seropositive, placing the donor among the 289 seropositive members of the cohort. Every donor gave a peripheral blood sample, and the peripheral blood mononuclear cells from that sample were used for TCR beta sequencing. Genomic DNA extraction from the blood cell samples was performed with the Qiagen DNeasy Blood Extraction Kit. As for this clone: No cognate antigen has been identified for it. No qualities accompany the bases; no much larger clone lies one base away.

Material: PBMCs. The chain is made from TRBV11-3 and TRBJ2-5; the D segment could be TRBD1, given 5 matching bases. This sequence was found in a woman aged 25 to 39 in good health and CMV-seropositive. The DNA is TGTGCCAGCAGCTTAGATGCAGGGCAAGAGACCCAGTACTTC. It translates to CASSLDAGQETQYF.